The 29 T cell receptor beta chains below all came from one sample that was sequenced in a study of T cell changes during pregnancy in multiple sclerosis. The repertoire was sequenced with immunoSEQ multiplex PCR; TCRdb's copy has only in-frame clones and lacks some. Counted here are about 56,000 clones, 70% to 90% occurring once; the ten biggest clones make up approximately 0.4%. The sequencing here drew on CD4+ T cells from peripheral blood mononuclear cells, taken in the third trimester of pregnancy. The receptors originated from a female donor with multiple sclerosis, enrolled in a pregnancy study.

In DNA, the CDR3 is TGTGCCAGCAGCCCCCGGGACAGGGCTTTCTACGAGCAGTACTTC. Translating gives CASSPRDRAFYEQYF. The chain is built from TRBV11-2 and TRBJ2-7; 9 nucleotides agree with TRBD1. The CDR3 contains 15 residues. V lost 5 bases and J lost 3; bases outside the gene matches: 8. Germline CDR1 and CDR2: SGHAT and FQNNGV.

In its sample, this clone was seen once. The DNA of the CDR3 is TGTGCCAGCGCGGGGGGAAGTTCCACTCTCGAGCAGTACTTC. Amino acid sequence: CASAGGSSTLEQYF. The rearrangement uses TRBV7-2 and TRBJ2-7, with 8 bases lining up with TRBD2. There are 14 residues in the CDR3. Trimming removed 8 bases from V and 6 bases from J; junction bases left unmatched: 12. Germline CDR1 SGHTA, CDR2 FQGNSA.

J is TRBJ1-6 and V is TRBV30; tentative D call: TRBD1 (5 bases). Germline V gives CDR1 GTSNPN, CDR2 SVGIG (reference sequence). This CDR3 is built from 15 residues. Deletions cut 2 bases from V and 6 bases from J, with 14 bases between. The CDR3 DNA sequence: TGTGCCTGGAGTATTGGGGGGATATCTAATTCACCCCTCCACTTT. It translates to CAWSIGGISNSPLHF.

V and J are TRBV7-8 and TRBJ2-7; tentative D call: TRBD1 (5 bases). The CDR3 length is 18 residues. The germline V gene encodes CDR1 SGHVS and CDR2 FQNEAQ. Trimming took 5 bases from V and 1 from J, leaving 24 bases between them. The CDR3 DNA reads TGTGCCAGCAGCGCGGAAACTTCCAGGGAATGGGCTTCCTACGAGCAGTACTTC. Amino acids: CASSAETSREWASYEQYF. Together with reference TRBV7-8 and TRBJ2-7, the CDR3 gives the full variable domain: GAGVSQSPRYKVAKRGQDVALRCDPISGHVSLFWYQQALGQGPEFLTYFQNEAQLDKSGLPSDRFFAERPEGSVSTLKIQRTQQEDSAVYLCASSAETSREWASYEQYFGPGTRLTVT.

On this clone: Given the absence of the conserved phenylalanine or tryptophan at the CDR3 end, a read error is likely. The limits of the CDR3 on the DNA are not certain, so only TCRdb's listed CDR3 is given. This chain connects TRBV20-1 to TRBJ1-1. The CDR3 contains 8 residues when both ends are counted. Germline-derived CDR1 and CDR2 are DFQATT and SNEGSKA (reference sequence). The CDR3 spells CSADPGLR.

This clone was recorded once. The V and J genes are TRBV18 and TRBJ2-1; 9 positions match TRBD2. Germline CDR1 KGHSH, CDR2 LQKENI. The CDR3 length is 15 residues. Trimming took 4 bases from V and 6 from J; bases not matched to a gene: 7. The CDR3 DNA reads TGTGCCAGCTCACTTAGCGGGAGTGCATCCAATGAGCAGTTCTTC. Encoded protein: CASSLSGSASNEQFF.

The rearrangement uses TRBV6-5 and TRBJ1-5, with 8 bases matching TRBD1. Germline V gene lookup returns CDR1 MNHEY and CDR2 SVGAGI. This CDR3 spans 13 amino acids. V lost 6 bases, J lost 7 bases, and 5 bases stayed unmatched. In DNA, the CDR3 is TGTGCCAGCAGACAGGGGGAAGGCCAGCCCCAGCATTTT. This codes for CASRQGEGQPQHF.

The chain employs TRBV7-8 and TRBJ1-2; 7 nucleotides agree with TRBD1. Trimming took 1 base from V and 3 from J; bases not matched to a gene: 8. The CDR3 covers 16 residues. Germline lookup yields CDR1 SGHVS and CDR2 FQNEAQ. CDR3 loop: CASSLVRLGGHYGYTF. CDR3 nucleotides: TGTGCCAGCAGCTTAGTCCGTTTAGGGGGCCACTATGGCTACACCTTC.

The chain joins TRBV18 to TRBJ2-3, with TRBD1 matching 8 bases. CDR1 KGHSH and CDR2 LQKENI come from the germline V gene. The CDR3 contains 16 residues. Trimming cost V 3 bases and J 0 bases; bases outside gene matches: 5. CDR3 loop: CASSPRGQGSTDTQYF. DNA of the CDR3: TGTGCCAGCTCACCTCGAGGACAGGGTAGCACAGATACGCAGTATTTT.

The chain links TRBV28 to TRBJ1-3, with TRBD1 as a possible D gene (5 bases). Between the trimmed V and J ends, which lost 9 bases and 6 bases, there was a span of 18 bases. Germline V gene data show CDR1 as MDHEN and CDR2 as SYDVKM. CDR3 size: 14 residues. The CDR3 DNA reads as TGTGCCAGTGAGACAGCCCTTGGAGAAAACACCATATATTTT. Protein: CASETALGENTIYF.

This chain uses TRBV25-1 with TRBJ1-2; the match to TRBD1 covers 7 bases. The CDR3 loop spans 17 amino acids. With 0 bases clipped from V and 6 bases from J, the junction kept 13 bases outside the gene matches. CDR1 is MGHDK, CDR2 SYGVNS, per germline. For the CDR3, the DNA is TGTGCCAGCAGTGAATATAAAGATCTGACAGGGAATGATGGCTACACCTTC. Encoded protein: CASSEYKDLTGNDGYTF.

This chain links TRBV30 with TRBJ1-4; D is perhaps TRBD1 (6 bases). CDR3 size: 15 residues. The germline CDR1 and CDR2 sequences are GTSNPN and SVGIG (reference sequence). Trimming removed 3 bases at V and 7 bases at J, with 18 bases between. This CDR3 reads CAWRDAGGAGEKLFF. DNA for the CDR3: TGTGCCTGGAGGGACGCTGGGGGCGCGGGTGAAAAACTGTTTTTT.

J is TRBJ2-4 and V is TRBV7-2; D remains unclear. Per the germline V gene, CDR1 is SGHTA and CDR2 is FQGNSA. The CDR3 sequence is 17 residues long. The V gene lost 0 bases and the J gene lost 3 bases, with 15 bases spanning the gap. CDR3 sequence reads: CASSLAPWSNGKNIQYF. In nucleotides, the CDR3 is TGTGCCAGCAGCTTAGCCCCGTGGTCTAATGGCAAAAACATTCAGTACTTC. The full variable domain, completed using reference TRBV7-2 and TRBJ2-4, is GAGVSQSPSNKVTEKGKDVELRCDPISGHTALYWYRQSLGQGLEFLIYFQGNSAPDKSGLPSDRFSAERTGGSVSTLTIQRTQQEDSAVYLCASSLAPWSNGKNIQYFGAGTRLSVL.

This clone showed up just once. The V call is TRBV19, the J call TRBJ2-4; 9 bases fit TRBD2. This CDR3 region has 15 residues. The germline V gene encodes CDR1 LNHDA and CDR2 SQIVND (reference sequence). The junction had 7 bases not matched to a gene; V was cut back by 6 bases and J by 4 bases. For the CDR3, the DNA is TGTGCCAGTAGCAACCTAGCGGGAATTAAAAACATTCAGTACTTC. Translated, it gives CASSNLAGIKNIQYF.

The chain is built from TRBV11-3 and TRBJ2-2, with D possibly matching TRBD2 (7 bases). Trimming took off 5 bases at V and 2 bases at J, with 15 bases between the two ends. This CDR3 has 16 amino acids. In germline, CDR1 is SGHNT, CDR2 YENEEA. For the CDR3, the DNA is TGTGCCAGCAGCCGGAGGGGGGGCCAAAACACCGGGGAGCTGTTTTTT. Its translation: CASSRRGGQNTGELFF.

DNA of the CDR3: TGTGCCAGCAGTTCCTCGGGAGGGACAAAGACCCAGTACTTC. Protein sequence: CASSSSGGTKTQYF. V and J are TRBV6-5 and TRBJ2-5; TRBD2 agrees at 8 bases. CDR1 and CDR2 (germline): MNHEY, SVGAGI. With V trimmed by 4 bases and J by 6 bases, 7 bases remained unmatched. The CDR3 spans 14 residues.

V gene TRBV25-1 combines with J gene TRBJ2-7, with 9 nucleotides matching TRBD1. V shed 5 bases and J 4 bases; nucleotides not matched to a gene: 9. The germline V gene has CDR1 MGHDK and CDR2 SYGVNS. The CDR3 sequence is 15 residues long. This chain's CDR3 is CASSTWGQGHYEQYF. CDR3 bases: TGTGCCAGCAGTACCTGGGGACAGGGACATTACGAGCAGTACTTC.

The chain uses TRBV19 and TRBJ1-4; D gene ambiguous. The V and J ends lost 5 bases and 0 bases respectively, with 10 bases between them. The CDR3 contains 15 residues. Germline loops: CDR1 LNHDA, CDR2 SQIVND (reference sequence). CDR3 protein: CASSATAATNEKLFF. The CDR3 bases are TGTGCCAGTAGTGCAACAGCCGCAACTAATGAAAAACTGTTTTTT.

The rearrangement joins TRBV19 to TRBJ1-5, with TRBD1 matching over 8 bases. CDR3 size: 12 residues. The V and J ends lost 6 bases and 6 bases, in that order; junction bases with no gene match: 1. CDR1 and CDR2 from the germline V gene are LNHDA and SQIVND (reference sequence). CDR3 nucleotides: TGTGCCAGTAGCGGACAGGGTCAGCCCCAGCATTTT. Its translation: CASSGQGQPQHF.

This chain connects TRBV19 to TRBJ2-2, with D perhaps TRBD1 (6 bases). CDR1 is LNHDA, CDR2 SQIVND, per germline (reference sequence). The CDR3 loop spans 14 amino acids. V was trimmed by 5 bases and J by 4 bases, leaving 11 bases between them. The DNA of the CDR3 is TGTGCCAGTAGTTCGGGACAAGTCACCGGGGAGCTGTTTTTT. Translated, it gives CASSSGQVTGELFF.

V gene TRBV4-2 combines with J gene TRBJ1-4, with D uncertain. This CDR3 is 14 amino acids long. The V gene lost 3 bases and the J gene lost 6 bases, with 11 bases spanning the gap. The germline CDR1 and CDR2 sequences are LGHNA and YNFKEQ. The CDR3 DNA reads TGTGCCAGCAGCCAGGGTGCCCGGGATGAAAAACTGTTTTTT. It yields the protein CASSQGARDEKLFF.

This clone was detected once. This chain links TRBV5-1 with TRBJ1-2; D remains unclear. The CDR3 is made up of 14 amino acids. From germline, CDR1 is SGHRS and CDR2 YFSETQ. The V end was cut by 0 bases, the J end by 2 bases, with 8 bases between. CDR3 in amino acids: CASSLELTNYGYTF. The CDR3 nucleotides read TGCGCCAGCAGCTTGGAACTTACGAACTATGGCTACACCTTC.

V gene TRBV13 combines with J gene TRBJ2-3, with 9 bases lining up with TRBD2. The CDR3 extends over 16 amino acids. Germline V lookup: CDR1 PRHDT, CDR2 FYEKMQ (reference sequence). Trimming cost V 7 bases and J 2 bases; bases outside gene matches: 10. The CDR3 region is CASTKTSGPVTDTQYF. The CDR3 bases are TGTGCCAGCACCAAGACTAGCGGCCCTGTCACAGATACGCAGTATTTT.

This chain's CDR3 is CASSSGQGGTDTQYF. CDR3 nucleotides: TGCGCCAGCAGCAGCGGACAGGGCGGCACAGATACGCAGTATTTT. V is TRBV5-1 and J is TRBJ2-3; 8 nucleotides match TRBD1. This CDR3 spans 15 amino acids. Germline V gives CDR1 SGHRS, CDR2 YFSETQ. V was pared by 4 bases and J by 1 base, with 5 bases of the junction left unmatched.

The chain recombines TRBV5-6 with TRBJ1-1, with no clear D. There are 15 residues in the CDR3. Trimming shortened V by 0 bases and J by 0 bases, and 9 bases separated the two germline ends. Looked up from germline, CDR1 is SGHDT and CDR2 is YYEEEE. This CDR3 is CASSLVPGLNTEAFF. CDR3 DNA sequence: TGTGCCAGCAGCTTGGTGCCAGGATTGAACACTGAAGCTTTCTTT.

Only one count was recorded for this clone. The chain has TRBV6-1 and TRBJ2-7; 9 bases match TRBD2. The V gene's germline CDR1 is MNHNS and CDR2 SASEGT. J lost 6 bases, V lost 9 bases, and 12 bases had no gene match. The CDR3 totals 14 residues. The CDR3 loop is CASSPGGRASEQYF. Here the CDR3 DNA reads TGTGCCAGTTCACCCGGCGGGAGGGCCTCCGAGCAGTACTTC.

This chain joins TRBV2 and TRBJ2-7; 9 bases are a match to TRBD2. V lost 3 bases and J lost 4; bases outside the gene matches: 7. CDR1 and CDR2 from the germline V gene are SNHLY and FYNNEI. The CDR3 spans 15 residues. The CDR3, as DNA: TGTGCCAGCAGTGATCAGGTAGCGGGAGAGTACGAGCAGTACTTC. Amino acids: CASSDQVAGEYEQYF.

The CDR3 region is CASNPRDREETQYF. The CDR3 DNA reads as TGTGCCTCCAACCCCCGGGACAGGGAAGAGACCCAGTACTTC. The chain uses TRBV19 and TRBJ2-5; 9 nucleotides agree with TRBD1. The CDR3 is 14 residues long. The junction had 10 bases not matched to a gene; V was cut back by 11 bases and J by 3 bases. The germline V gene encodes CDR1 LNHDA and CDR2 SQIVND (reference sequence).

This clone occurred a few times. J is TRBJ1-1 and V is TRBV29-1; weak D call: TRBD1 (6 bases). This CDR3 contains 11 residues. Trimming took off 6 bases at V and 6 bases at J, with 11 bases between the two ends. Germline CDR1 SQVTM, CDR2 ANQGSEA. CDR3 sequence reads: CSVARQAEAFF. Here the CDR3 DNA reads TGCAGCGTAGCACGACAGGCTGAAGCTTTCTTT.